The 19 T cell receptor beta chains in this list originate from one sample, sequenced in a study of cytomegalovirus exposure and HLA in healthy donors. The primer mix had 60 Vbeta and 13 Jbeta primers. The table came from immunoSEQ multiplex PCR; TCRdb's copy has only in-frame clones and leaves some out. The sample carries some 200,000 clones, around four fifths recorded once. Sequenced sample: PBMCs. Receptors were obtained from a woman in her 50s in good health and CMV-seropositive.

The chain is built from TRBV4-2 and TRBJ1-1, with 9 bases matching TRBD1. The CDR3 length is 12 residues. Germline V CDR1 and CDR2: LGHNA, YNFKEQ. V shed 4 bases, J shed 8 bases, and the junction held 2 bases outside the gene matches. The CDR3 reads CASSPGTGEAFF. In DNA form, the CDR3 reads TGTGCCAGCAGCCCCGGGACAGGGGAAGCTTTCTTT.

V gene TRBV6-6 combines with J gene TRBJ2-5, with a weak D call TRBD2 (7 bases). Per the germline V gene, CDR1 is MNHNY and CDR2 is SVGAGI (reference sequence). CDR3 length: 15 residues. With 0 bases removed from V and 2 bases from J, the gap between germline ends came to 10 bases. DNA of the CDR3: TGTGCCAGCAGTTACTCAGGGGGGGGTCAAGAGACCCAGTACTTC. Translating it yields CASSYSGGGQETQYF.

About this clone itself: At the DNA level, this CDR3 is encoded by other sequences in the same sample as well. This chain links TRBV7-2 with TRBJ2-5, with D maybe TRBD2 (6 bases). Between the trimmed V and J ends, which lost 1 base and 1 base, there was a span of 10 bases. The germline CDR1 and CDR2 sequences are SGHTA and FQGNSA. CDR3 size: 15 residues. DNA of the CDR3: TGTGCCAGCAGCTTAGGTGGGGGGTCCCAAGAGACCCAGTACTTC. Translating gives CASSLGGGSQETQYF.

In its sample, this clone was seen a few times. The chain has TRBV4-3 and TRBJ1-3; 7 positions agree with TRBD1. The V gene end was trimmed by 6 bases and the J gene end by 0 bases; junction bases not matched to a gene: 5. This CDR3 comprises 15 residues. CDR1 is LGHNA, CDR2 YSLEER, per germline. The CDR3 here is CASSRDRDSGNTIYF. In nucleotides, the CDR3 is TGCGCCAGCAGTCGCGACAGGGACTCTGGAAACACCATATATTTT.

The genes are TRBV15 and TRBJ2-7; 10 bases fit TRBD1. Germline CDR1 is LNHNV and CDR2 is YYDKDF (reference sequence). The junction had 14 bases not matched to a gene; V was cut back by 6 bases and J by 6 bases. The CDR3 is made up of 16 amino acids. CDR3 nucleotides: TGTGCCACCAGTCTCCTAGGGGGACAGGGGATGCGCGAGCAGTACTTC. It codes for CATSLLGGQGMREQYF.

The CDR3 nucleotides read TGTGCCAGCAGCTCACCCCGACAGGGACCCTCCTACGAGCAGTACTTC. Translating gives CASSSPRQGPSYEQYF. This chain joins TRBV7-9 and TRBJ2-7, with 7 positions matching TRBD1. This CDR3 is 16 amino acids long. The germline V gene encodes CDR1 SEHNR and CDR2 FQNEAQ (reference sequence). The ends lost 4 bases at V and 0 bases at J; junction bases unmatched: 9.

The V call is TRBV7-2, the J call TRBJ1-5, with 9 bases aligning to TRBD1. The CDR3 consists of 16 residues. The germline CDR1 and CDR2 sequences are SGHTA and FQGNSA. V was clipped by 3 bases and J by 6 bases; unmatched bases: 9. The CDR3 sequence: CASSLTGTGTSQPQHF. The CDR3, as DNA: TGTGCCAGCAGCTTGACCGGGACAGGGACCAGTCAGCCCCAGCATTTT.

This rearrangement joins TRBV5-1 to TRBJ1-2; D not resolved. Per the germline V gene, CDR1 is SGHRS and CDR2 is YFSETQ. The CDR3 is 15 residues long. V was trimmed by 4 bases and J by 1 base, leaving 14 bases between them. The CDR3 region has the DNA TGCGCCAGCAGCCTGCGCACGGTTGGTAACTATGGCTACACCTTC. It translates to CASSLRTVGNYGYTF.

The J gene is TRBJ1-3, the V gene TRBV7-3; possibly TRBD1 for D (6 bases). V was cut by 2 bases and J by 4 bases, with 6 bases left in between. CDR3 size: 13 residues. Germline V lookup: CDR1 SGHTA, CDR2 FQGTGA. Here the CDR3 reads CASSLGGGNTIYF. CDR3 nucleotides: TGTGCCAGCAGCTTAGGGGGCGGAAACACCATATATTTT.

The V call is TRBV5-6, the J call TRBJ1-2, with TRBD1 identical over 7 bases. This CDR3 has 16 amino acids. V was clipped by 3 bases and J by 0 bases; unmatched bases: 8. Germline V CDR1 and CDR2: SGHDT, YYEEEE. CDR3 bases: TGTGCCAGCAGCTCAGGGGACAGCTACACTAACTATGGCTACACCTTC. Its protein product is CASSSGDSYTNYGYTF.

The chain couples TRBV6-1 to TRBJ2-1; D is perhaps TRBD2 (5 bases). Looked up from germline, CDR1 is MNHNS and CDR2 is SASEGT. Trimming left V 5 bases short and J 0 bases short, with 8 bases between. The CDR3 length is 14 residues. The CDR3 DNA reads TGTGCCAGCAGTTGGGAGAGCTCCTACAATGAGCAGTTCTTC. Translating it yields CASSWESSYNEQFF.

The CDR3 protein is CASSVTRRTDTQYF. For the CDR3, the DNA is TGTGCCAGCAGTGTGACTAGAAGGACAGATACGCAGTATTTT. The chain joins TRBV2 to TRBJ2-3, with D possibly being TRBD2 (6 bases). Germline loops: CDR1 SNHLY, CDR2 FYNNEI. V shed 4 bases and J shed 3 bases, with 11 bases lying between them. The CDR3 is 14 amino acids.

The chain employs TRBV1 and TRBJ2-1; whether TRBD1, the table's D call, matches the DNA was not checked. TRBV1 is a pseudogene locus. This CDR3 is built from 16 residues. Here the CDR3 DNA reads TGCACCAGCAGCCAAGATCTTTGCAGGGGCTTGATCGAGCAGTTCTTC. It specifies CTSSQDLCRGLIEQFF.

This sequence joins TRBV7-2 and TRBJ2-7; 8 bases match TRBD2. The CDR3 is made up of 15 amino acids. V lost 3 bases to trimming and J lost 1 base; unmatched junction nucleotides: 5. Germline lookup yields CDR1 SGHTA and CDR2 FQGNSA. CDR3: CASSFHGGESYEQYF. DNA for the CDR3: TGTGCCAGCAGCTTTCACGGGGGGGAATCCTACGAGCAGTACTTC. Variable domain in full (rest from reference TRBV7-2 and TRBJ2-7): GAGVSQSPSNKVTEKGKDVELRCDPISGHTALYWYRQSLGQGLEFLIYFQGNSAPDKSGLPSDRFSAERTGGSVSTLTIQRTQQEDSAVYLCASSFHGGESYEQYFGPGTRLTVT.

This chain links TRBV11-2 with TRBJ2-5; D not certain. The CDR3 contains 13 residues. The germline V gene has CDR1 SGHAT and CDR2 FQNNGV. Trimming shortened V by 1 base and J by 2 bases, and 5 bases separated the two germline ends. As DNA, the CDR3 is TGTGCCAGCAGCTTAGGCAGACAAGAGACCCAGTACTTC. Protein product: CASSLGRQETQYF. Full variable domain (outside the CDR3, taken from reference TRBV11-2 and TRBJ2-5): EAGVAQSPRYKIIEKRQSVAFWCNPISGHATLYWYQQILGQGPKLLIQFQNNGVVDDSQLPKDRFSAERLKGVDSTLKIQPAKLEDSAVYLCASSLGRQETQYFGPGTRLLVL.

This rearrangement joins TRBV28 to TRBJ1-1; 9 bases match TRBD1. Unmatched junction bases numbered 3, after V lost 3 bases and J lost 1 base. The CDR3 is made up of 15 amino acids. Germline V CDR1 and CDR2: MDHEN, SYDVKM. CDR3: CASSLTGGQNTEAFF. The CDR3 DNA sequence: TGTGCCAGCAGTTTGACAGGGGGGCAGAACACTGAAGCTTTCTTT.

The gene calls are TRBV19 and TRBJ2-1, with 11 bases fitting TRBD2. Trimming removed 6 bases from V and 8 bases from J; junction bases left unmatched: 9. The CDR3 contains 15 residues. Germline lookup yields CDR1 LNHDA and CDR2 SQIVND (reference sequence). The CDR3: CASRDFSGRADEQFF. The DNA for the CDR3 is TGTGCCAGTAGGGACTTTAGCGGGAGGGCCGATGAGCAGTTCTTC.

The chain combines TRBV30 with TRBJ1-3; TRBD1 is a possible D gene (6 bases). V shed 2 bases and J shed 2 bases, with 10 bases lying between them. CDR3 length: 14 amino acids. Germline CDR1 is GTSNPN and CDR2 is SVGIG (reference sequence). The DNA of the CDR3 is TGTGCCTGGAGTCGCAACAGGGCTGGAAACACCATATATTTT. This codes for CAWSRNRAGNTIYF. Combining the CDR3 with reference TRBV30 and TRBJ1-3 gives the whole variable domain SQTIHQWPATLVQPVGSPLSLECTVEGTSNPNLYWYRQAAGRGLQLLFYSVGIGQISSEVPQNLSASRPQDRQFILSSKKLLLSDSGFYLCAWSRNRAGNTIYFGEGSWLTVV.

This chain uses TRBV19 with TRBJ1-5; 10 nucleotides match TRBD1. V lost 3 bases and J lost 10; bases outside the gene matches: 6. CDR1 is LNHDA, CDR2 SQIVND, per germline (reference sequence). The CDR3 is 14 residues long. DNA of the CDR3: TGTGCCAGTAGTATGACAGGGGGCGCGGTTCCCCAGCATTTT. Translating it yields CASSMTGGAVPQHF.